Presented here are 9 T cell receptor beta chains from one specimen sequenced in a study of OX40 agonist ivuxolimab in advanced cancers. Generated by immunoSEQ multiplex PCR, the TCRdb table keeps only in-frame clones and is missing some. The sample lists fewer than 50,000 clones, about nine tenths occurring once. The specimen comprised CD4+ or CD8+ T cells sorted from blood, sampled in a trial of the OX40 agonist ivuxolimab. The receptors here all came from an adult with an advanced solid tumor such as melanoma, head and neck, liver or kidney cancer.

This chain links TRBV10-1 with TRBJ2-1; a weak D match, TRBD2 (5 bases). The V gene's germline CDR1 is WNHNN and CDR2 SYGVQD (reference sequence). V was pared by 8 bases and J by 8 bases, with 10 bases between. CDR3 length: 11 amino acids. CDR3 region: CASGEGDEQFF. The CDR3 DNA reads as TGCGCCAGCGGCGAGGGCGATGAGCAGTTCTTC.

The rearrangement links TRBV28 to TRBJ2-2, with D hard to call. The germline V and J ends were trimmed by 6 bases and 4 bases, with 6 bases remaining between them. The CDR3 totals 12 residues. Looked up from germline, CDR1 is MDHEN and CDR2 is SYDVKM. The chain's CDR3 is CASSLITGELFF. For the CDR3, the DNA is TGTGCCAGCAGCCTCATCACCGGGGAGCTGTTTTTT.

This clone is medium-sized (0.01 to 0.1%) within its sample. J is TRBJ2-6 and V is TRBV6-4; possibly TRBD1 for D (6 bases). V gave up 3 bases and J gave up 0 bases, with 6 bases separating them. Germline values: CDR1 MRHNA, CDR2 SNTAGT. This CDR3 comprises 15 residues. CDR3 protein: CASSEGGSGANVLTF. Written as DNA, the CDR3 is TGTGCCAGCAGTGAAGGGGGCTCTGGGGCCAACGTCCTGACTTTC.

CDR3 residues: CASSQTGGTPYNEQFF. Written as DNA, the CDR3 is TGCGCCAGCAGCCAGACCGGGGGGACTCCCTACAATGAGCAGTTCTTC. The V call is TRBV4-1, the J call TRBJ2-1, with 7 positions matching TRBD2. Germline V lookup: CDR1 MGHRA, CDR2 YSYEKL. J lost 2 bases, V lost 3 bases, and 7 bases had no gene match. The CDR3 spans 16 residues.

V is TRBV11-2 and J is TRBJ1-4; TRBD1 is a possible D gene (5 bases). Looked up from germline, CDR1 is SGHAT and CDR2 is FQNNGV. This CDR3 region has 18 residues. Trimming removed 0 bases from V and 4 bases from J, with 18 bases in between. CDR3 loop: CASSLDGVGAELNEKLFF. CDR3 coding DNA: TGTGCCAGCAGCTTAGATGGCGTTGGGGCAGAGCTTAATGAAAAACTGTTTTTT.

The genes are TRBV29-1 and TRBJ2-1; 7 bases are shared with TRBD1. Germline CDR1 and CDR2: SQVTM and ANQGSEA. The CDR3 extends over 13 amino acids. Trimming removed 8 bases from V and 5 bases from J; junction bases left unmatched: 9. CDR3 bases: TGCAGCTCAGGGACAGCCTCGCACAATGAGCAGTTCTTC. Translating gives CSSGTASHNEQFF.

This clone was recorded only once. This chain's CDR3 is CASSAQGEISEKLFF. The CDR3, as DNA: TGTGCCAGCAGCGCCCAGGGTGAGATAAGTGAAAAACTGTTTTTT. The chain employs TRBV7-9 and TRBJ1-4; D is perhaps TRBD1 (5 bases). The V gene lost 5 bases and the J gene lost 7 bases, with 17 bases spanning the gap. The CDR3 consists of 15 residues. Germline V gives CDR1 SEHNR, CDR2 FQNEAQ (reference sequence).

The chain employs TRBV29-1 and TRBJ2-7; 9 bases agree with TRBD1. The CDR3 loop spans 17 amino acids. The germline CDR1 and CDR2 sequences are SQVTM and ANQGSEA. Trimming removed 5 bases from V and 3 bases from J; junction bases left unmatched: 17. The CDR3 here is CSVTGGAASDLFYEQYF. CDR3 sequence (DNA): TGCAGCGTTACAGGGGGCGCAGCTAGCGACCTCTTCTACGAGCAGTACTTC.

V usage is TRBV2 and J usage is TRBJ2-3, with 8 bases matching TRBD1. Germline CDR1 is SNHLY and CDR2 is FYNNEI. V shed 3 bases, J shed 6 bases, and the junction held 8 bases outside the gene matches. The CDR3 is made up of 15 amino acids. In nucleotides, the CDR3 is TGTGCCAGCAGTGATTGGGCAGGGGGCGATGATACGCAGTATTTT. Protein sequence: CASSDWAGGDDTQYF.